This T cell receptor beta chain is drawn from a study of blood T cell repertoires in COVID-19. Overall study context: The United States, Italy and Spain provided the acute and convalescent COVID-19 samples. T cells, B-cell-depleted T cells, or PBMCs supplied cDNA or gDNA.

The method was immunoSEQ multiplex PCR; TCRdb's version includes in-frame clones alone and lacks a portion of them. This sample yields some 670,000 clones, of which about nine tenths are seen a single time; about 0.26% belongs to the top ten. Points on this clone: Other DNA sequences within the sample encode an identical CDR3.

Per the germline V gene, CDR1 is SGHVS and CDR2 is FNYEAQ. Trimming removed 5 bases from V and 6 bases from J, with 9 bases in between. The CDR3 is 12 amino acids. Sequences were obtained from peripheral blood. The source of this sequence is a woman younger than 35 with acute or convalescent COVID-19. The rearrangement joins TRBV7-6 to TRBJ2-3; tentatively, D is TRBD2 (6 bases). The DNA of the CDR3 is TGTGCCAGCAGCCGGGGGACGGATACGCAGTATTTT. Encoded protein: CASSRGTDTQYF.